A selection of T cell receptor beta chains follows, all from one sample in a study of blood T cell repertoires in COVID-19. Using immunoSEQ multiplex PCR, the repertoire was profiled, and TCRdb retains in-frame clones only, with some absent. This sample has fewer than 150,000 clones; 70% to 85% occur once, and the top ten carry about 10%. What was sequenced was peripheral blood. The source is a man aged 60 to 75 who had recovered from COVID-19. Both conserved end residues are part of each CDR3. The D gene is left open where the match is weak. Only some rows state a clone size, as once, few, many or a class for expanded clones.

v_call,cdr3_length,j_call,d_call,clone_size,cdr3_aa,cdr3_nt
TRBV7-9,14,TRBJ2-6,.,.,CASSFPPGANVLTF,TGTGCCAGCAGCTTCCCCCCAGGGGCCAACGTCCTGACTTTC
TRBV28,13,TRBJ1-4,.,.,CASSKGINEKLFF,TGTGCCAGCAGTAAGGGGATTAATGAAAAACTGTTTTTT
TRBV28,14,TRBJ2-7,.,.,CASAWGGRAYEQYF,TGTGCCAGCGCGTGGGGGGGCCGGGCCTACGAGCAGTACTTC
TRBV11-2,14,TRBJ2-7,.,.,CASSLGGGTYEQYF,TGTGCCAGCAGCTTAGGAGGGGGTACCTACGAGCAGTACTTC
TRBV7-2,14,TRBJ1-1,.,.,CASSFDRLNTEAFF,TGTGCCAGCAGTTTCGACAGGTTGAACACTGAAGCTTTCTTT
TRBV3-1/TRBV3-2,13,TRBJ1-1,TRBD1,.,CASSLRDRGLAFF,TGTGCCAGCAGCCTACGGGACAGGGGTTTAGCTTTCTTT
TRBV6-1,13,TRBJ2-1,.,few,CASSEGTAWEQFF,TGTGCCAGCAGTGAAGGGACAGCGTGGGAGCAGTTCTTC
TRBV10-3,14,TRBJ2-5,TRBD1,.,CAISFGQAQETQYF,TGTGCCATCAGTTTCGGACAGGCGCAAGAGACCCAGTACTTC
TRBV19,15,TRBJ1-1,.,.,CASGSLRTMNTEAFF,TGTGCCAGTGGCAGTCTTCGGACAATGAACACTGAAGCTTTCTTT
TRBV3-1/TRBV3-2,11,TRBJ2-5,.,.,CASTLRETQYF,TGTGCCAGCACCCTCAGAGAGACCCAGTACTTC
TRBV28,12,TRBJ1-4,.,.,CASCKGREKLFF,TGTGCCAGCTGCAAGGGGAGGGAAAAACTGTTTTTT
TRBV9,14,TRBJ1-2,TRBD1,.,CASSLTGGDYGYTF,TGTGCCAGCAGCCTAACAGGGGGAGACTATGGCTACACCTTC
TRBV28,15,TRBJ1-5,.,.,CASSFPWASNQPQHF,TGTGCCAGCAGTTTTCCGTGGGCTAGCAATCAGCCCCAGCATTTT
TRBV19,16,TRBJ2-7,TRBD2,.,CASSIDRTSGRYEQYF,TGTGCCAGTAGTATAGACAGGACTAGCGGGAGGTACGAGCAGTACTTC
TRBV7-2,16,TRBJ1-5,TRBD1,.,CASSSEGGREYQPQHF,TGTGCCAGCAGCTCCGAAGGGGGCCGGGAGTATCAGCCCCAGCATTTT
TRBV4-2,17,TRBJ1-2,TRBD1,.,CASSRRTGGTANYGYTF,TGTGCCAGCAGCCGAAGGACAGGGGGGACAGCTAACTATGGCTACACCTTC
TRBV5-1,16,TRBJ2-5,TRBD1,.,CASSRGTGGMKETQYF,TGCGCCAGCAGCAGGGGGACAGGGGGCATGAAAGAGACCCAGTACTTC
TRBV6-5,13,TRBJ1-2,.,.,CASRVQGESGYTF,TGTGCCAGCAGGGTACAGGGAGAGAGTGGCTACACCTTC
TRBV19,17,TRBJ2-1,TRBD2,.,CASSIGTSGPRGNEQFF,TGTGCCAGTAGTATAGGGACTAGCGGGCCCCGTGGGAATGAGCAGTTCTTC
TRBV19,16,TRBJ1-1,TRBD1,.,CASTGLSGQMNTEAFF,TGTGCCAGTACGGGCCTCTCGGGACAGATGAACACTGAAGCTTTCTTT
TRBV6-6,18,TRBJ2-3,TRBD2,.,CASSRSGLAGRGADTQYF,TGTGCCAGCAGTAGATCGGGACTAGCGGGGAGGGGGGCAGATACGCAGTATTTT
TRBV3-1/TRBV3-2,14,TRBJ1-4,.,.,CASSLTGFNEKLFF,TGTGCCAGCAGCCTGACAGGTTTTAATGAAAAACTGTTTTTT
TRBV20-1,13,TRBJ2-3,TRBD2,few,CSASSGATDTQYF,TGCAGTGCTAGTAGCGGGGCCACAGATACGCAGTATTTT
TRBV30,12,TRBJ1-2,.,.,CAWSGGSYGYTF,TGTGCCTGGAGCGGAGGCTCATATGGCTACACCTTC
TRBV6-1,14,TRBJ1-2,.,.,CASSESWTSAGYTF,TGTGCCAGCAGTGAATCGTGGACTTCCGCTGGCTACACCTTC
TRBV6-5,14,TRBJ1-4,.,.,CASRLRGSGEKLFF,TGTGCCAGCAGACTCAGGGGTAGTGGCGAAAAACTGTTTTTT
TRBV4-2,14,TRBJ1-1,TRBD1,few,CASSQARQGTEAFF,TGTGCCAGCAGCCAAGCTAGACAGGGGACTGAAGCTTTCTTT
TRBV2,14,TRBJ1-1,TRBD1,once,CASSQGTGATEAFF,TGTGCCAGCAGTCAGGGGACAGGGGCCACTGAAGCTTTCTTT
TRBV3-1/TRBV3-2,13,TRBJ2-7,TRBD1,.,CASSSGTGVEQYF,TGTGCCAGCAGCTCCGGGACAGGGGTCGAGCAGTACTTC
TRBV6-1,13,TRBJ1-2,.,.,CASSERFGDGYTF,TGTGCCAGCAGTGAACGGTTCGGAGACGGCTACACCTTC
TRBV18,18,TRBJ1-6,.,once,CASSSEAGLESYNSPLHF,TGTGCCAGCTCGTCTGAAGCGGGGTTGGAATCCTATAATTCACCCCTCCACTTT
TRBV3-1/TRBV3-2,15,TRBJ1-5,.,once,CASSQAAGDNQPQHF,TGTGCCAGCAGCCAAGCGGCAGGGGACAATCAGCCCCAGCATTTT
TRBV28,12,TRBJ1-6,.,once,CASTSEGSPLHF,TGTGCCAGCACTAGCGAAGGGTCACCCCTCCACTTT
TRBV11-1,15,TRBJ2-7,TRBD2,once,CASSLTSGRAYEQYF,TGTGCCAGCAGCCTGACTAGCGGGAGGGCCTACGAGCAGTACTTC
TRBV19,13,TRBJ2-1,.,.,CASSRIPGHEQFF,TGTGCCAGTAGTCGGATCCCTGGGCATGAGCAGTTCTTC
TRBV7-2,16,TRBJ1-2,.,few,CASSPTGGFGGYGYTF,TGTGCCAGCAGCCCCACCGGGGGGTTTGGAGGCTATGGCTACACCTTC
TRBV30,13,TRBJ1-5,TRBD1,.,CASTGGNNQPQHF,TGTGCCTCGACAGGGGGTAACAATCAGCCCCAGCATTTT
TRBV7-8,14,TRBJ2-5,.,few,CASSLSQAQETQYF,TGTGCCAGCAGCTTGAGCCAGGCCCAAGAGACCCAGTACTTC
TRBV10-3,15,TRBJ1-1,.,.,CAISESGRENTEAFF,TGTGCCATCAGTGAGTCCGGCAGGGAGAACACTGAAGCTTTCTTT
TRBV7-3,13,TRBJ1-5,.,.,CASSSGINQPQHF,TGTGCCAGCAGCTCGGGGATTAATCAGCCCCAGCATTTT
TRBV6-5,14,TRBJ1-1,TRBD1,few,CASSYDRENTEAFF,TGTGCCAGCAGTTACGACAGGGAGAACACTGAAGCTTTCTTT
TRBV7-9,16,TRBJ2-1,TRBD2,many,CASSPFWGGSKNEQFF,TGTGCCAGCAGCCCGTTTTGGGGCGGGAGTAAAAATGAGCAGTTCTTC
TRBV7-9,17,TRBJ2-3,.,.,CASSLHMGRQSTDTQYF,TGTGCCAGCAGCTTACATATGGGAAGACAGAGCACAGATACGCAGTATTTT
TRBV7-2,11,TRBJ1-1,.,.,CASSSYTEAFF,TGTGCCAGCAGTTCCTACACTGAAGCTTTCTTT
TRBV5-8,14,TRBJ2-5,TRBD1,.,CASSPRTGRETQYF,TGTGCCAGCAGCCCCCGGACAGGGCGAGAGACCCAGTACTTC
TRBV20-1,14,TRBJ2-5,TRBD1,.,CSASPRTGWETQYF,TGCAGTGCTAGTCCCCGGACAGGGTGGGAGACCCAGTACTTC